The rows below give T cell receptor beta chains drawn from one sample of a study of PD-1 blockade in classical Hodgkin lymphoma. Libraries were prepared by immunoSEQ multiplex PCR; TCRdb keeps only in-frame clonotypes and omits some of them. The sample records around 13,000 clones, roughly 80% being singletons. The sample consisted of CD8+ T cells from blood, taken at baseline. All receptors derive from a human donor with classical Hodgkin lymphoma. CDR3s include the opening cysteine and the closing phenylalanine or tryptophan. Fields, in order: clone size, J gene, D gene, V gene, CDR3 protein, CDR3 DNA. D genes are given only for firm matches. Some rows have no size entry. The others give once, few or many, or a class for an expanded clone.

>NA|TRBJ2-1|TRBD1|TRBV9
CASSVQGESGNEQFF
TGTGCCAGCAGCGTCCAGGGGGAGTCTGGCAATGAGCAGTTCTTC
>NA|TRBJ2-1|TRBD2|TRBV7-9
CASSFLSGGPDEQFF
TGTGCCAGCAGCTTCCTATCGGGGGGGCCCGATGAGCAGTTCTTC
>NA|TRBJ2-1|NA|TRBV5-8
CASSFFNEQFF
TGTGCCAGCAGCTTCTTCAATGAGCAGTTCTTC
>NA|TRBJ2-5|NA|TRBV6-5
CASSYSGRGDETQYF
TGTGCCAGCAGTTACTCGGGGCGGGGTGACGAGACCCAGTACTTC
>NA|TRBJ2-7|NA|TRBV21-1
CASSKAKEVHSYEQYF
TGTGCCAGCAGCAAAGCAAAGGAAGTTCACTCCTACGAGCAGTACTTC
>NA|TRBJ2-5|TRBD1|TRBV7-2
CASSTGTGVKETQYF
TGTGCCAGCAGCACCGGGACAGGGGTAAAAGAGACCCAGTACTTC
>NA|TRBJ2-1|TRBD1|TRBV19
CASSLEGAPYNEQFF
TGTGCCAGTAGTCTTGAGGGGGCGCCCTACAATGAGCAGTTCTTC
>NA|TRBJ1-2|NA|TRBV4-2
CASSPAVDHLAYGYTF
TGTGCCAGCAGCCCAGCGGTTGATCACCTCGCCTATGGCTACACCTTC
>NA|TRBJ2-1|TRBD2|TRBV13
CASSPGLAGAPSYNEQFF
TGTGCCAGCAGCCCGGGACTAGCGGGGGCCCCCTCCTACAATGAGCAGTTCTTC
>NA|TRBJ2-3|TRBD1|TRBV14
CASSDGTGEQDTQYF
TGTGCCAGCAGCGATGGGACAGGGGAACAGGATACGCAGTATTTT
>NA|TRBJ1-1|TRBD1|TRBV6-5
CASSYRWTGERSEAFF
TGTGCCAGCAGTTACAGGTGGACAGGGGAGCGGTCTGAAGCTTTCTTT
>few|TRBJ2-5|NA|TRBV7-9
CASSFAGTNLQETQYF
TGTGCCAGCAGTTTTGCCGGGACCAACCTCCAAGAGACCCAGTACTTC
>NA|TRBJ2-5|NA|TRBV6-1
CASEGDQETQYF
TGTGCCAGCGAGGGGGATCAAGAGACCCAGTACTTC
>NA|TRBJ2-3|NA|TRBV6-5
CASSYGGVGTDTQYF
TGTGCCAGCAGTTACGGGGGTGTCGGCACAGATACGCAGTATTTT
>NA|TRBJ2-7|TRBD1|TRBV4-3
CASSQHETGSHEQYF
TGCGCCAGCAGCCAGCATGAGACAGGGAGCCACGAGCAGTACTTC
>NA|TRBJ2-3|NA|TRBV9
CASNPTSTDTQYF
TGTGCCAGCAACCCGACTAGCACAGATACGCAGTATTTT
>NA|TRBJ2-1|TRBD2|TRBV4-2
CASSHQLAGGYNEQFF
TGTGCCAGCAGCCACCAACTAGCGGGGGGTTACAATGAGCAGTTCTTC
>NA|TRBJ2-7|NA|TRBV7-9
CASSERVSYEQYF
TGTGCCAGCAGCGAAAGGGTCTCCTACGAGCAGTACTTC
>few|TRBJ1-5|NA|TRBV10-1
CASTGGKDQPQHF
TGCGCCAGCACTGGGGGGAAGGATCAGCCCCAGCATTTT
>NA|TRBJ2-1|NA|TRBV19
CASEDPSSYNEQFF
TGTGCCAGTGAGGACCCAAGCTCCTACAATGAGCAGTTCTTC
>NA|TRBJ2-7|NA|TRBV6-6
CASSYRRDLTYEQYF
TGTGCCAGCAGTTACCGTCGGGACTTAACCTACGAGCAGTACTTC
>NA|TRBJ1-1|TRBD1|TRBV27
CASSPGTGRGTEAFF
TGTGCCAGCAGTCCGGGGACAGGACGCGGGACTGAAGCTTTCTTT
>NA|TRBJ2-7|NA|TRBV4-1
CASSQGGGDSSYEQYF
TGCGCCAGCAGCCAAGGAGGGGGTGATAGCTCCTACGAGCAGTACTTC
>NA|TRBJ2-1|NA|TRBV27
CASSLRGPPTYNEQFF
TGTGCCAGCAGTTTACGGGGGCCCCCGACCTACAATGAGCAGTTCTTC
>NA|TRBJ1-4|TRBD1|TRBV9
CASSVNGQGGNEKLFF
TGTGCCAGCAGCGTAAACGGACAGGGGGGGAATGAAAAACTGTTTTTT
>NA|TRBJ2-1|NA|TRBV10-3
CAISDSGNEQFF
TGTGCCATCAGTGATTCAGGGAATGAGCAGTTCTTC
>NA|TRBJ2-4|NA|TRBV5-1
CASSLAMTLDSKNIQYF
TGCGCCAGCAGCTTGGCCATGACTCTAGATTCCAAAAACATTCAGTACTTC
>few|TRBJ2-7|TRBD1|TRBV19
CATKRWDREEQYF
TGTGCCACTAAACGATGGGACAGGGAAGAGCAGTACTTC
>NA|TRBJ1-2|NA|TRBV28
CASSLSSGVGYTF
TGTGCCAGCAGTTTATCGTCAGGGGTCGGCTACACCTTC